One and the same sample provided the 24 T cell receptor beta chains below, sequenced in a study of tumor-infiltrating lymphocytes in primary liver carcinoma. The investigators made TCR beta cDNA from approximately 0.5 ug total RNA, using a constant-region primer. It was through three nested multiplex PCR rounds of slightly modified ARM-PCR that TCR beta libraries arose. The opening two PCR rounds, around 9 cycles each, paired TRBV1-TRBV30 forward primers with a C-beta reverse primer. TCRdb re-derived calls from the multiplex PCR reads in MiXCR, one entry per CDR3 protein. This table has approximately 40,000 distinct CDR3 sequences, around 74% appearing once. The study co-extracted DNA and RNA from 20-30 mg of unsorted bulk tissue. Sequenced sample: liver tumor tissue from sampling region 4. The subset was: tumor region T4, right-lateral pole. These receptors came from a man aged 35-49 years with primary liver carcinoma and hepatitis B virus infection.

The genes are TRBV12-3 or TRBV12-4 and TRBJ1-5, with D perhaps matching TRBD1 (5 bases). The CDR3 contains 17 residues. Trimming removed 6 bases at V and 0 bases at J, with 18 bases between. The CDR3 sequence is CASSCLSGNNSNQPQHF. The CDR3 coding sequence is TGTGCCAGCAGCTGCCTTTCAGGGAACAATAGCAATCAGCCCCAGCATTTT.

This clonotype was detected many times. The chain joins TRBV5-1 to TRBJ2-1; 9 bases are a match to TRBD2. Per the germline V gene, CDR1 is SGHRS and CDR2 is YFSETQ. The CDR3 contains 13 residues. The trim removed 3 bases at V and 9 bases at J, leaving 4 bases unmatched. CDR3 DNA: TGCGCCAGCAGCTCGACGGGACTAGCTGAGCAGTTCTTC. The encoded protein is CASSSTGLAEQFF.

The V and J genes are TRBV5-1 and TRBJ2-1, with D possibly being TRBD2 (5 bases). Germline CDR1 is SGHRS and CDR2 is YFSETQ. The V end was cut by 4 bases, the J end by 10 bases, with 24 bases between. The CDR3 length is 16 residues. The CDR3 spells CASSLDAGAVEAEQFF. CDR3 sequence (DNA): TGCGCCAGCAGCCTAGATGCGGGCGCGGTGGAAGCCGAGCAGTTCTTC.

Remarks on this clonotype: Germline is not matched at one junction end, which may reflect a read error. V usage is TRBV7-9 and J usage is TRBJ1-4; D is possibly TRBD1 (5 bases). CDR1 is SEHNR, CDR2 FQNEAQ, per germline (reference sequence). The CDR3 covers 14 residues. As DNA, the CDR3 is TGTGCCAACAGCTCAGGGCTAACTAATGAAAAATTGTTTTTT. It translates to CANSSGLTNEKLFF. Full variable domain (outside the CDR3, taken from reference TRBV7-9 and TRBJ1-4): DTGVSQNPRHKITKRGQNVTFRCDPISEHNRLYWYRQTLGQGPEFLTYFQNEAQLEKSRLLSDRFSAERPKGSFSTLEIQRTEQGDSAMYLCANSSGLTNEKLFFGSGTQLSVL.

On this clonotype itself: This sequence may be a read error, since a much larger clone differs from it by one base. The chain couples TRBV29-1 to TRBJ2-1; D unclear. The CDR3 consists of 12 residues. The germline CDR1 and CDR2 sequences are SQVTM and ANQGSEA. The CDR3 DNA reads as TGCAGCGTCCCCGTCTCAAGTAGTGAGCAGCTCTTC. Protein: CSVPVSSSEQLF.

About this clonotype itself: This likely comes from a read error, as the CDR3 has no conserved phenylalanine or tryptophan at its end. The rearrangement joins TRBV11-3 to TRBJ1-5; D is unclear. The CDR3 runs 14 residues. Trimming took off 6 bases at V and 4 bases at J, with 13 bases between the two ends. The germline CDR1 and CDR2 sequences are SGHNT and YENEEA. The CDR3 bases are TGTGCCAGCAGTGACGGCTATAGTAATCAGCCCCAGCATATT. Protein: CASSDGYSNQPQHI.

On this clonotype: A much larger clone is a single base away; this may be a read error. The V gene is TRBV11-3, the J gene TRBJ2-5; 8 nucleotides line up with TRBD2. Germline V gene lookup returns CDR1 SGHNT and CDR2 YENEEA. The CDR3 is 19 amino acids. CDR3 DNA: TGTGCCTGCAGCTCCCTAGGGGCCCTGGCGGGGGGCCAGGAAGAGACCCAGTACTTC. Translating gives CACSSLGALAGGQEETQYF.

On this clonotype: This likely comes from a read error, as the CDR3 has no conserved phenylalanine or tryptophan at its end. The limits of the CDR3 on the DNA are not certain, so only TCRdb's listed CDR3 is given. V gene TRBV6-1 combines with J gene TRBJ2-7. From its first to its last residue, the CDR3 has 14 amino acids. CDR1 and CDR2 from the germline V gene are MNHNS and SASEGT. The CDR3 here is CASLRTELRYEQHL.

By its share, this clonotype is medium-sized (0.01 to 0.1%). The V call is TRBV12-5, the J call TRBJ2-3; the D gene is possibly TRBD1 (6 bases). Trimming took 1 base from V and 2 from J, leaving 10 bases between them. The CDR3 spans 15 residues. CDR1 and CDR2 from the germline V gene are LGHNT and FRNRAP. CDR3 sequence reads: CASGLEQGPTDTQYF. Here the CDR3 DNA reads TGTGCTAGTGGTTTGGAACAGGGTCCCACAGATACGCAGTATTTT.

The chain combines TRBV29-1 with TRBJ1-2, with unresolved D. The CDR3 consists of 14 residues. Trimming removed 5 bases from V and 12 bases from J, with 25 bases in between. CDR1 SQVTM and CDR2 ANQGSEA come from the germline V gene. This CDR3 reads CSVSLDGYYYDHTF. Here the CDR3 DNA reads TGCAGCGTTTCGCTTGACGGGTACTACTATGACCACACCTTC. Variable domain in full (rest from reference TRBV29-1 and TRBJ1-2): SAVISQKPSRDICQRGTSLTIQCQVDSQVTMMFWYRQQPGQSLTLIATANQGSEATYESGFVIDKFPISRPNLTFSTLTVSNMSPEDSSIYLCSVSLDGYYYDHTFGSGTRLTVV.

This clonotype was observed once. A much larger clone differs by one base, so this may be a read error. The rearrangement links TRBV19 to TRBJ1-4; unclear D gene. The V end lost 7 bases, the J end lost 7 bases, and 19 bases lay between the germline ends. Germline CDR1 and CDR2: LNHDA and SQIVND (reference sequence). The CDR3 has 15 amino acids. Here the CDR3 reads CASKNSETSLEKLFF. The CDR3 bases are TGTGCCAGTAAAAATAGTGAGACCAGCCTTGAAAAACTGTTTTTT.

Comment on this clonotype: Without the conserved terminal phenylalanine or tryptophan, this CDR3 likely stems from a read error. The chain employs TRBV14 and TRBJ2-3, with 9 bases that match TRBD2. Looked up from germline, CDR1 is SGHDN and CDR2 is FVKESK. With 7 bases clipped from V and 8 bases from J, the junction kept 22 bases outside the gene matches. The CDR3 has 18 residues. The CDR3 sequence is CASTPGTSRRAWRGTQYL. The CDR3 DNA reads as TGTGCCAGCACCCCTGGGACTAGCAGGAGGGCCTGGAGAGGTACGCAGTATCTT.

This clonotype has only one observation. One end of the junction is discordant with germline, which a read error may explain. V gene TRBV4-2 combines with J gene TRBJ2-7, with 11 bases identical to TRBD2. The germline CDR1 and CDR2 sequences are LGHNA and YNFKEQ. The length of the CDR3 is 15 residues. DNA of the CDR3: TGTGCCAGCAGACAAGATAGCGGGAGGGACGACGAGCAGTATTTC. Protein: CASRQDSGRDDEQYF.

On this clonotype: The CDR3 does not close with the conserved phenylalanine or tryptophan, likely indicating a read error. The chain has TRBV28 and TRBJ1-1; 7 nucleotides agree with TRBD1. Germline V gene data show CDR1 as MDHEN and CDR2 as SYDVKM. After removal of 10 bases from V and 7 bases from J, the junction contained 9 bases not matched to a gene. This CDR3 has 12 amino acids. The CDR3 region is CANRITGDEAFL. CDR3 coding DNA: TGTGCCAACAGGATCACAGGGGATGAAGCTTTCCTG.

CDR3: CASRLYTGELFF. The DNA for the CDR3 is TGTGCCAGCAGATTATACACCGGGGAGCTGTTTTTT. V and J are TRBV6-2 or TRBV6-3 and TRBJ2-2, with D hard to call. CDR1 and CDR2 (germline): MNHEY, SVGEGT. The CDR3 loop spans 12 amino acids. V was cut by 6 bases and J by 3 bases, with 5 bases left in between.

This clonotype was detected many times. Relative to the germline gene, one junction end is altered; a read error may explain this. This chain links TRBV5-1 with TRBJ1-1, with D unresolved. Germline V gene sequence: CDR1 SGHRS, CDR2 YFSETQ. This CDR3 is built from 14 residues. The CDR3: CASSLDGMNTETSF. In DNA form, the CDR3 reads TGCGCCAGCAGCTTGGACGGCATGAACACTGAAACCTCCTTT.

In the case of this clonotype: One end of the junction is discordant with germline, which a read error may explain. This sequence joins TRBV10-2 and TRBJ2-7, with TRBD1 matching 9 bases. The germline V gene has CDR1 WSHSY and CDR2 SAAADI. There are 14 residues in the CDR3. CDR3 in amino acids: CASSQDRGIDEQCF. The DNA for the CDR3 is TGCGCAAGCAGCCAGGACAGGGGTATCGACGAGCAGTGCTTC.

With regard to this clonotype: This may arise from a read error, as a much more abundant clone is one base away. V gene TRBV19 combines with J gene TRBJ2-3, with a tentative D call TRBD2 (5 bases). The CDR3 has 15 amino acids. CDR1 and CDR2 (germline): LNHDA, SQIVND (reference sequence). V lost 5 bases and J lost 1, with 13 bases in between. CDR3 loop: CASSSGMGGTDTQYF. The CDR3, as DNA: TGTGCCAGTAGTTCGGGGATGGGAGGCACAGATACGCAGTATTTT.

On this clonotype: Relative to the germline gene, one junction end is altered; a read error may explain this. V is TRBV2 and J is TRBJ2-3, with D uncertain. The CDR3 loop spans 11 amino acids. CDR1 is SNHLY and CDR2 is FYNNEI in the germline V gene. The CDR3 nucleotides read TGTGCCTGCAGTTTCGAAGATGCGCTGTATTTT. Its protein is CACSFEDALYF.

Turning to this clonotype: A much bigger clone sits one base away, suggesting this may be a read error. In this CDR3 the conserved last residue, phenylalanine or tryptophan, is missing, so a read error is likely. The chain joins TRBV28 to TRBJ2-1, with D tentatively TRBD2 (6 bases). This CDR3 has 14 amino acids. Germline CDR1 is MDHEN and CDR2 is SYDVKM. The ends were cut back, 5 bases at V and 2 bases at J, with 10 bases in the middle. The CDR3 region is CASSRDLAYNEQFL. In DNA form, the CDR3 reads TGTGCCAGCAGTCGGGACTTGGCCTACAATGAGCAGTTCCTC.

This clonotype came up many times. The J gene is TRBJ2-1, the V gene TRBV18; no definite D call. Germline loops: CDR1 KGHSH, CDR2 LQKENI. The CDR3 totals 12 residues. Trimming pared 3 bases from V and 12 bases from J, leaving 12 bases between. DNA for the CDR3: TGTGCCAGCTCACCGAACCTCTTGGGGCAGTTCTTC. Translation: CASSPNLLGQFF. Filled out from reference TRBV18 and TRBJ2-1, the complete variable domain reads NAGVMQNPRHLVRRRGQEARLRCSPMKGHSHVYWYRQLPEEGLKFMVYLQKENIIDESGMPKERFSAEFPKEGPSILRIQQVVRGDSAAYFCASSPNLLGQFFGPGTRLTVL.

This clonotype was observed a handful of times. J is TRBJ1-4 and V is TRBV28, with TRBD1 identical over 8 bases. CDR3 length: 15 residues. Germline CDR1 is MDHEN and CDR2 is SYDVKM. Trimming at V came to 5 bases and at J to 8 bases, leaving 10 bases not matched to a gene. The CDR3 reads CASSRLQGVGEKLFF. The CDR3 DNA reads TGTGCCAGCAGTAGGTTACAGGGGGTAGGCGAAAAACTGTTTTTT.

Concerning this clonotype: The junction departs from germline at one end; a sequencing error may be responsible. This chain links TRBV12-3 or TRBV12-4 with TRBJ1-5; no clear D gene. This CDR3 has 14 amino acids. CDR3 sequence: CAGSFSGSNQPQHF. For the CDR3, the DNA is TGTGCCGGCAGTTTTTCGGGTTCCAACCAGCCCCAACATTTT.

This clonotype showed up just a few times. This clone may be a read error of a much larger clone one base away. The genes are TRBV20-1 and TRBJ1-4, with D perhaps matching TRBD1 (5 bases). Germline loops: CDR1 DFQATT, CDR2 SNEGSKA (reference sequence). The CDR3 runs to 13 residues. V lost 5 bases and J lost 8, with 15 bases in between. In DNA, the CDR3 is TGCAGTGCTGGGGACGCGTTGGAGGAAAAACTGTTTTTT. Translating gives CSAGDALEEKLFF.